The 24 T cell receptor beta chains reported below all come from one sample, sequenced in a study of cytomegalovirus exposure and HLA in healthy donors. Researchers ran the PCR with 60 Vbeta and 13 Jbeta primers. TCRdb's copy holds only in-frame clones and misses some; the assay was immunoSEQ multiplex PCR. The table records about 130,000 clones, around 75% of them present only once. Sequencing was done on a sample of PBMCs. Source of these receptors: a man aged 40-50 years in good health and CMV-seronegative.

This chain uses TRBV4-1 with TRBJ2-1; 10 positions agree with TRBD2. The germline CDR1 and CDR2 sequences are MGHRA and YSYEKL. The CDR3 loop spans 15 amino acids. Trimming took 6 bases from V and 5 from J; bases not matched to a gene: 7. The CDR3 DNA is TGCGCCAGCAGTCGCCTGGGACTAGCGAACAATGAGCAGTTCTTC. Translated: CASSRLGLANNEQFF.

The rearrangement joins TRBV30 to TRBJ1-2, with TRBD1 identical over 9 bases. The CDR3 contains 13 residues. From germline, CDR1 is GTSNPN and CDR2 SVGIG (reference sequence). Trimming took 2 bases from V and 4 from J; bases not matched to a gene: 2. The CDR3 DNA follows: TGTGCCTGGAGTCAGGACAGGGGCTATGGCTACACCTTC. It yields the protein CAWSQDRGYGYTF.

The V and J genes are TRBV6-4 and TRBJ2-2, with D perhaps TRBD1 (5 bases). CDR1 MRHNA and CDR2 SNTAGT come from the germline V gene. The CDR3 consists of 14 residues. V dropped 4 bases and J dropped 5 bases, with 11 bases sitting between them. The CDR3, as DNA: TGTGCCAGCAGTGCTCAGGGCATGACCGGGGAGCTGTTTTTT. Translating gives CASSAQGMTGELFF.

The CDR3 is CAITRDSSYEQYF. The CDR3 DNA reads as TGTGCCATAACCCGGGACAGCTCCTACGAGCAGTACTTC. The rearrangement joins TRBV6-1 to TRBJ2-7; TRBD1 matches at 7 bases. The V segment lost 10 bases and the J segment 0 bases; nucleotides outside the gene matches: 6. CDR1 is MNHNS and CDR2 is SASEGT in the germline V gene. The CDR3 covers 13 residues.

This chain uses TRBV6-5 with TRBJ2-7; 9 bases fit TRBD1. The germline V gene encodes CDR1 MNHEY and CDR2 SVGAGI. The J segment lost 4 bases and the V segment lost 0 bases, leaving 4 bases of the junction unmatched. The CDR3 has 15 residues. CDR3 amino acids: CASSYSNRGRYEQYF. The CDR3 coding sequence is TGTGCCAGCAGTTACTCAAACAGGGGGCGATACGAGCAGTACTTC.

The V gene is TRBV29-1, the J gene TRBJ2-2; the D gene is possibly TRBD1 (6 bases). Trimming left V 2 bases short and J 4 bases short, with 14 bases between. Germline V gene lookup returns CDR1 SQVTM and CDR2 ANQGSEA. This CDR3 comprises 15 residues. CDR3 region: CSVERQGTGTGELFF. The CDR3 coding sequence is TGCAGCGTTGAACGTCAGGGGACGGGCACCGGGGAGCTGTTTTTT.

This clone was observed a few times. The chain links TRBV4-3 to TRBJ2-7, with 7 nucleotides matching TRBD1. Trimming took 0 bases from V and 3 from J; bases not matched to a gene: 8. CDR1 is LGHNA, CDR2 YSLEER, per germline. The length of the CDR3 is 16 residues. The CDR3 here is CASSQDYGQAYYEQYF. The CDR3 nucleotides read TGCGCCAGCAGCCAAGATTACGGACAGGCGTACTACGAGCAGTACTTC.

The chain combines TRBV28 with TRBJ2-7; D might be TRBD1 (6 bases). The germline V gene encodes CDR1 MDHEN and CDR2 SYDVKM. CDR3 length: 15 amino acids. Trimming took off 6 bases at V and 1 base at J, with 16 bases between the two ends. CDR3: CASREPGQRSYEQYF. For the CDR3, the DNA is TGTGCCAGCAGAGAACCGGGACAACGGTCCTACGAGCAGTACTTC.

The rearrangement links TRBV7-2 to TRBJ1-2; TRBD1 aligns across 8 bases. Germline trimming cut 4 bases from V and 0 bases from J; bases unmatched to any gene: 10. The germline V gene has CDR1 SGHTA and CDR2 FQGNSA. CDR3 length equals 17 residues. This CDR3 is CASSSPGQDPPNYGYTF. The CDR3 nucleotides read TGTGCCAGCAGCTCGCCGGGACAGGACCCGCCTAACTATGGCTACACCTTC.

V gene TRBV6-6 combines with J gene TRBJ1-1; 7 nucleotides line up with TRBD1. Trimming at V came to 6 bases and at J to 4 bases, leaving 11 bases not matched to a gene. This CDR3 region has 15 residues. CDR1 MNHNY and CDR2 SVGAGI come from the germline V gene (reference sequence). CDR3 DNA: TGTGCCAGCAGCCTAACGACGACAGGGAGCACTGAAGCTTTCTTT. Translating it yields CASSLTTTGSTEAFF.

The chain couples TRBV6-5 to TRBJ2-5, with D hard to call. The CDR3 loop spans 13 amino acids. Germline assignment: CDR1 MNHEY and CDR2 SVGAGI. V lost 6 bases and J 5 bases, leaving 13 bases between the germline ends. The CDR3, as DNA: TGTGCCAGCAGAAACGCCCCCGGGGAGACCCAGTACTTC. This sequence encodes CASRNAPGETQYF.

The chain couples TRBV6-1 to TRBJ2-3; 7 bases match TRBD2. The CDR3 covers 16 residues. Trimming at V came to 4 bases and at J to 3 bases, leaving 10 bases not matched to a gene. The V gene's germline CDR1 is MNHNS and CDR2 SASEGT. Here the CDR3 reads CASSAPAGVATDTQYF. The CDR3 DNA reads as TGTGCCAGCAGTGCCCCGGCGGGGGTGGCTACAGATACGCAGTATTTT.

The rearrangement links TRBV6-5 to TRBJ2-5; 7 bases match TRBD1. CDR1 and CDR2 (germline): MNHEY, SVGAGI. With 6 bases clipped from V and 2 bases from J, the junction kept 3 bases outside the gene matches. This CDR3 has 13 residues. CDR3: CASRGTAQETQYF. The CDR3 region has the DNA TGTGCCAGCAGAGGGACAGCACAAGAGACCCAGTACTTC.

V usage is TRBV27 and J usage is TRBJ1-2; possible D gene TRBD1, 5 bases. The germline V and J ends were trimmed by 5 bases and 0 bases, with 13 bases remaining between them. The CDR3 is made up of 15 amino acids. Germline lookup yields CDR1 MNHEY and CDR2 SMNVEV (reference sequence). DNA of the CDR3: TGTGCCAGCAGTACCCGACAGCTAGCTAACTATGGCTACACCTTC. Its protein is CASSTRQLANYGYTF.

This clone has a single count. The chain carries TRBV7-2 and TRBJ2-1; 8 nucleotides align to TRBD2. The CDR3 contains 16 residues. V shed 8 bases and J 7 bases; nucleotides not matched to a gene: 16. Per germline, CDR1 SGHTA and CDR2 FQGNSA. The CDR3 reads CASGPSSGRTRNEQFF. The CDR3 DNA reads TGTGCCAGCGGACCCTCAAGCGGGAGAACCCGTAATGAGCAGTTCTTC.

This rearrangement joins TRBV5-1 to TRBJ2-6, with D possibly matching TRBD1 (6 bases). The germline gives CDR1 SGHRS, CDR2 YFSETQ. The CDR3 has 17 residues. V lost 5 bases and J 0 bases, leaving 15 bases between the germline ends. This chain's CDR3 is CASRAGAHDSGANVLTF. The CDR3 bases are TGCGCCAGCAGAGCAGGGGCCCATGACTCTGGGGCCAACGTCCTGACTTTC. The full variable domain, in which reference TRBV5-1 and TRBJ2-6 provide the parts outside the CDR3, is KAGVTQTPRYLIKTRGQQVTLSCSPISGHRSVSWYQQTPGQGLQFLFEYFSETQRNKGNFPGRFSGRQFSNSRSEMNVSTLELGDSALYLCASRAGAHDSGANVLTFGAGSRLTVL.

This clone appeared a single time. The chain joins TRBV6-6 to TRBJ2-7; 11 bases fit TRBD2. The V and J ends lost 0 bases and 2 bases, in that order; junction bases with no gene match: 3. CDR1 is MNHNY and CDR2 is SVGAGI in the germline V gene (reference sequence). There are 16 residues in the CDR3. The CDR3 region has the DNA TGTGCCAGCAGTTACTCAGGGACTAGCGGAACCTACGAGCAGTACTTC. Protein product: CASSYSGTSGTYEQYF.

This sequence joins TRBV5-6 and TRBJ2-2, with D hard to call. Germline V gives CDR1 SGHDT, CDR2 YYEEEE. This CDR3 is built from 12 residues. V was clipped by 5 bases and J by 5 bases, with 7 bases between them. As DNA, the CDR3 is TGTGCCAGCAGTTGGCAGACCGGGGAGCTGTTTTTT. It yields the protein CASSWQTGELFF.

The rearrangement links TRBV5-4 to TRBJ1-1; no definite D call. V lost 2 bases, J lost 4 bases, and 15 bases lay in between. Germline CDR1 reads SGHNT; CDR2 reads YYREEE (reference sequence). The CDR3 is made up of 15 amino acids. In nucleotides, the CDR3 is TGTGCCAGCAGCTTAGCCGGGTCCCTAGGCACTGAAGCTTTCTTT. This gives the protein CASSLAGSLGTEAFF.

In the case of this clone: At one end the junction does not follow the germline gene, possibly because of a read error. V is TRBV6-4 and J is TRBJ1-4; a weak D match, TRBD1 (5 bases). Germline-derived CDR1 and CDR2 are MRHNA and SNTAGT. CDR3 length: 11 residues. CDR3 sequence: CASSDPNAQGF. CDR3 in DNA: TGTGCCAGCAGTGACCCCAACGCGCAGGGTTTT.

The rearrangement joins TRBV19 to TRBJ1-1; TRBD1 agrees at 8 bases. This CDR3 has 13 amino acids. Germline-derived CDR1 and CDR2 are LNHDA and SQIVND (reference sequence). Germline trimming cut 7 bases from V and 5 bases from J; bases unmatched to any gene: 6. Here the CDR3 reads CASTGQGGTEAFF. CDR3 bases: TGTGCCAGTACCGGACAGGGAGGGACTGAAGCTTTCTTT. Full variable domain (rest looked up from reference TRBV19 and TRBJ1-1): DGGITQSPKYLFRKEGQNVTLSCEQNLNHDAMYWYRQDPGQGLRLIYYSQIVNDFQKGDIAEGYSVSREKKESFPLTVTSAQKNPTAFYLCASTGQGGTEAFFGQGTRLTVV.

The chain uses TRBV4-1 and TRBJ1-5; TRBD1 matches 9 bases. Germline CDR1 MGHRA, CDR2 YSYEKL. The CDR3 totals 16 residues. V lost 1 base and J lost 6; bases outside the gene matches: 7. The CDR3 spells CASSQGPGTGIQPQHF. In DNA, the CDR3 is TGCGCCAGCAGCCAAGGCCCCGGGACAGGGATTCAGCCCCAGCATTTT.

The CDR3 region is CASSLASGRQETQYF. CDR3 nucleotides: TGTGCCAGCAGTTTAGCCAGCGGGAGGCAAGAGACCCAGTACTTC. The gene calls are TRBV27 and TRBJ2-5, with 9 bases aligning to TRBD2. The ends lost 2 bases at V and 2 bases at J; junction bases unmatched: 3. CDR3 length equals 15 residues. Germline V gives CDR1 MNHEY, CDR2 SMNVEV (reference sequence).

The chain links TRBV4-3 to TRBJ2-7; D might be TRBD2 (5 bases). Deletions cut 1 base from V and 2 bases from J, with 15 bases between. The CDR3 contains 16 residues. Germline lookup yields CDR1 LGHNA and CDR2 YSLEER. For the CDR3, the DNA is TGCGCCAGCAGCCAAGGGCGGGCCCCCAAGGCCTACGAGCAGTACTTC. Translating gives CASSQGRAPKAYEQYF.